This T cell receptor beta chain came from a study of shared clonotypes between healthy human individuals. Across the whole study: There were three CD4 naive, three CD4 memory, two CD8 naive and one CD8 memory plates per donor. General study findings and limits: In this cohort, only blood was sampled, and tissue repertoires likely differ.

For every subset, genomic DNA was evenly distributed across several immunoSEQ plates. Repertoires were generated with immunoSEQ multiplex PCR, while TCRdb's copy carries only in-frame clones and drops some. Here the sample spans 600,000 or so clones, approximately 95% being singletons. As to this clone: Its antigen remains unknown.

Trimming removed 1 base from V and 4 bases from J, with 17 bases in between. The CDR3 is 16 amino acids. CDR1 and CDR2 from the germline V gene are SQVTM and ANQGSEA. Terminally differentiated effector memory CD45RA+ cells were excluded by CCR7 positive selection of CD45RO-negative cells. Sequenced material: naive CD8+ T cells sorted from blood. The receptor was isolated from a woman aged 25-40 years in good health. The V call is TRBV29-1, the J call TRBJ2-1, with D perhaps assigned TRBD1 or TRBD2 (6 bases each). Written as DNA, the CDR3 is TGCAGCGTTGAAGGGTCTCGGGGGCGAGTGTACAATGAGCAGTTCTTC. This sequence encodes CSVEGSRGRVYNEQFF.